These T cell receptor beta chains were read from a single sample in a study of shared clonotypes between healthy human individuals. TCRdb's copy holds only in-frame clones and misses some; the assay was immunoSEQ multiplex PCR. The sample carries around 2.5 million clones, 93% recorded once. The sequenced material came from naive CD4+ T cells from PBMCs. The source is a man younger than 30 in good health. Some clones in this sample may be carry-over from other donors' samples. The CDR3 runs from the conserved cysteine through the conserved F or W. The D gene is left open where the match is weak. Size values are once, few and many counts, or a class for expanded clones, and some rows have none.

D gene,J gene,V gene,clone size,CDR3 protein,CDR3 DNA
-,TRBJ2-1,TRBV14,-,CASSQVWVWLDCSDEQFF,TGTGCCAGCAGCCAAGTGTGGGTTTGGCTAGATTGTTCCGATGAGCAGTTCTTC
TRBD1,TRBJ2-1,TRBV4-1,-,CASSHPTGAIYNEQFF,TGCGCCAGCAGCCACCCGACAGGGGCTATTTACAATGAGCAGTTCTTC
-,TRBJ1-5,TRBV19,-,CASSMGRLNQPQHF,TGTGCCAGTAGTATGGGGCGGCTTAATCAGCCCCAGCATTTT
-,TRBJ2-2,TRBV11-2,-,CASSLGVAAAGELFF,TGTGCCAGCAGCTTAGGGGTAGCTGCGGCCGGGGAGCTGTTTTTT
-,TRBJ2-3,TRBV4-2,-,CASSPQDSDTQYF,TGTGCCAGCAGCCCCCAGGACTCAGATACGCAGTATTTT
-,TRBJ2-2,TRBV9,-,CASSVSGYPNFWELFF,TGTGCCAGCAGCGTGTCGGGATACCCTAATTTTTGGGAGCTGTTTTTT
-,TRBJ2-2,TRBV7-9,-,CASSLETGELFF,TGTGCCAGCAGCTTGGAGACCGGGGAGCTGTTTTTT
TRBD1,TRBJ1-3,TRBV27,-,CASSLHKDRELSGNTIYF,TGTGCCAGCAGTTTACACAAGGACAGGGAATTATCGGGAAACACCATATATTTT
TRBD1,TRBJ1-2,TRBV18,-,CASSPPGQGADYGYTF,TGTGCCAGCTCACCACCAGGGCAGGGGGCAGACTATGGCTACACCTTC
-,TRBJ2-7,TRBV5-1,once,CASSLEPTGGVYEQYF,TGCGCCAGCAGCTTGGAGCCGACAGGTGGGGTCTACGAGCAGTACTTC
TRBD1,TRBJ2-3,TRBV28,-,CASSDRGPDTQYF,TGTGCCAGCAGTGACAGGGGGCCAGATACGCAGTATTTT
TRBD1,TRBJ1-1,TRBV28,-,CASSLGGQGAIGAFF,TGTGCCAGCAGTTTGGGCGGACAGGGGGCCATCGGAGCTTTCTTT
-,TRBJ2-7,TRBV5-1,-,CASSRASPPGIYEQYF,TGCGCCAGCAGCCGGGCGTCTCCCCCAGGGATTTACGAGCAGTACTTC